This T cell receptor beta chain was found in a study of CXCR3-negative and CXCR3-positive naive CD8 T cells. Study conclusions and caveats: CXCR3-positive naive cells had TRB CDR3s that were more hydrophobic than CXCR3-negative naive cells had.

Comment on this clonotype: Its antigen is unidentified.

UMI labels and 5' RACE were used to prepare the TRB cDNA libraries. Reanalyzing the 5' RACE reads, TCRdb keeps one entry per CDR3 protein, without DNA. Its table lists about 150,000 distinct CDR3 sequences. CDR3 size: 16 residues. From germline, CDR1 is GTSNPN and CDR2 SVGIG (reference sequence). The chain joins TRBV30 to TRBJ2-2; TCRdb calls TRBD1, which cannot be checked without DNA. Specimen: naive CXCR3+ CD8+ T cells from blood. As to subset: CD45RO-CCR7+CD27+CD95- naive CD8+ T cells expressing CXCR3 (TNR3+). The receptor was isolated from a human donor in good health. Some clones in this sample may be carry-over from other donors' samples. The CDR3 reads CAWSVPGGGDTGELFF.